This T cell receptor (beta chain) was identified during a study of tumor-infiltrating lymphocytes in primary liver carcinoma. CDR1 is SGHAT and CDR2 is FQNNGV in the germline V gene. This CDR3 has 16 residues. TCR beta cDNA was prepared out of around 460 ng total RNA by means of a constant-region primer. Construction of TCR beta libraries relied on three successive nested multiplex PCR rounds employing slightly modified ARM-PCR. TRBV1-TRBV30 forward primers and a C-beta reverse primer were used in the first two PCR rounds, which each ran for about 10 cycles. Each CDR3 protein is one row after TCRdb ran MiXCR on the multiplex PCR reads. This table has around 56,000 distinct CDR3 sequences, over 65% appearing once. Total RNA and DNA came together from approximately 20-30 mg of bulk tissue without cell sorting. This clonotype was recorded once. The junction does not match germline at one end; this may be a read error.

The chain couples TRBV11-2 to TRBJ2-5, with D possibly TRBD2 on 5 matching bases. The TCR was taken from a man aged 35-49 years with primary liver carcinoma and hepatitis B virus infection. Sequencing input: liver tumor tissue from sampling region 2. Subset in this sample: tumor region T2, inferior pole. Written as DNA, the CDR3 is TGTGCCAGGAGCCATACTCCTGGCGGGTGGAAAGAGACCCAGTATTTC. Protein: CARSHTPGGWKETQYF.